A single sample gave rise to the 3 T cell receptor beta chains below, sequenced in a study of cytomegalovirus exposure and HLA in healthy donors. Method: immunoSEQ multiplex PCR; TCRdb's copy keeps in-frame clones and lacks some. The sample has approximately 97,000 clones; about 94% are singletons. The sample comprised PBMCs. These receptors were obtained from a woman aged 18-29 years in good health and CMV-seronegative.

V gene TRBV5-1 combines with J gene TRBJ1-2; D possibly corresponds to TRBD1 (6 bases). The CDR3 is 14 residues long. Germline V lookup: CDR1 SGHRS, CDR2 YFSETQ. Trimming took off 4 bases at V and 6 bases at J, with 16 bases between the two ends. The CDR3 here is CASSPQQGVDGYTF. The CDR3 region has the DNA TGCGCCAGCAGCCCTCAACAGGGTGTGGATGGCTACACCTTC.

The CDR3 protein is CSVDGGRGTGELFF. The CDR3 nucleotides read TGCAGCGTTGACGGCGGGAGAGGCACCGGGGAGCTGTTTTTT. The V call is TRBV29-1, the J call TRBJ2-2; 7 bases map to TRBD2. CDR1 and CDR2 from the germline V gene are SQVTM and ANQGSEA. The CDR3 length is 14 residues. After removal of 3 bases from V and 4 bases from J, the junction contained 5 bases not matched to a gene.

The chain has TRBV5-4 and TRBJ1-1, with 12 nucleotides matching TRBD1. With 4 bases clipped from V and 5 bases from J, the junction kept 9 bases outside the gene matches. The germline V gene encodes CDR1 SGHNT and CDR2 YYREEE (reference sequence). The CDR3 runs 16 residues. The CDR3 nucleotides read TGTGCCAGCAGCCCGCGGGACAGGGGGCAATATACTGAAGCTTTCTTT. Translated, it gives CASSPRDRGQYTEAFF.